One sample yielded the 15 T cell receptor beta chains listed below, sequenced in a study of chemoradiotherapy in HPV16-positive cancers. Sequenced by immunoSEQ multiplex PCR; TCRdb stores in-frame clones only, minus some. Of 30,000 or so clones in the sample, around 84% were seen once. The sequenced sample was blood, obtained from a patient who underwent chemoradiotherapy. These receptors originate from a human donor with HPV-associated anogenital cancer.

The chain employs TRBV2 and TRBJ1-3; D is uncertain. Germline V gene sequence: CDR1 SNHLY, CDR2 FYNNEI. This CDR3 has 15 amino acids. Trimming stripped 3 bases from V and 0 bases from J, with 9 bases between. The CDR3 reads CASSEEDFSGNTIYF. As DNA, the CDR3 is TGTGCCAGCAGTGAGGAGGACTTCTCTGGAAACACCATATATTTT.

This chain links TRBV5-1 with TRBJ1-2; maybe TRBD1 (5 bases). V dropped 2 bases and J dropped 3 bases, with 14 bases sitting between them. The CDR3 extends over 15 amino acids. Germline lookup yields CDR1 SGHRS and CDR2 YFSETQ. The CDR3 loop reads CASSLRVGGDYGYTF. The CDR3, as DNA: TGCGCCAGCAGCTTAAGGGTCGGGGGAGACTATGGCTACACCTTC.

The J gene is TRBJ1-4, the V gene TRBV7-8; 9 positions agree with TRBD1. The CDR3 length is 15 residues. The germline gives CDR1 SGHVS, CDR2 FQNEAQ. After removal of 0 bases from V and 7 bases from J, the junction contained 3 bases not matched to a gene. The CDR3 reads CASSLADRGGEKLFF. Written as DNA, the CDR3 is TGTGCCAGCAGCTTAGCGGACAGGGGTGGTGAAAAACTGTTTTTT. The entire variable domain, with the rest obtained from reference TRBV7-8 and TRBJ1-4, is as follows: GAGVSQSPRYKVAKRGQDVALRCDPISGHVSLFWYQQALGQGPEFLTYFQNEAQLDKSGLPSDRFFAERPEGSVSTLKIQRTQQEDSAVYLCASSLADRGGEKLFFGSGTQLSVL.

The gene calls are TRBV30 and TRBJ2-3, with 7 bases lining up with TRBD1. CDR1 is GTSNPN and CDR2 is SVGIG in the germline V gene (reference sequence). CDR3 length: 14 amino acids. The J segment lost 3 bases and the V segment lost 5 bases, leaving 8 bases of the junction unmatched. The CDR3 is CAWEGGARTDTQYF. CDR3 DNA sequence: TGTGCCTGGGAAGGGGGCGCGAGGACAGATACGCAGTATTTT.

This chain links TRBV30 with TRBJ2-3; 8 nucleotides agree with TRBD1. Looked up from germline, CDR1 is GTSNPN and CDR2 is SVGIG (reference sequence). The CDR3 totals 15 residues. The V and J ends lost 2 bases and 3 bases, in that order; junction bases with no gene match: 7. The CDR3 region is CAWSRTGQVTDTQYF. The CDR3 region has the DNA TGTGCCTGGAGTAGAACGGGACAGGTTACAGATACGCAGTATTTT.

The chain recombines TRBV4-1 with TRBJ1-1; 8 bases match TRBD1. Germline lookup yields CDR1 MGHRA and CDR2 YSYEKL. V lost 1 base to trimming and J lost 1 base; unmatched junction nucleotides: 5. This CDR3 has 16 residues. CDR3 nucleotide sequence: TGCGCCAGCAGCCAAGGTACAGGGGGGAGGAACACTGAAGCTTTCTTT. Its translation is CASSQGTGGRNTEAFF.

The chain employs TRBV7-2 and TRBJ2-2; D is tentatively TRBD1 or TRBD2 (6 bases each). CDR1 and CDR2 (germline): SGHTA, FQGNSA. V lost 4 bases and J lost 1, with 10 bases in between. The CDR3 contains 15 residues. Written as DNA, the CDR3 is TGTGCCAGCAGCTCCGGGGGCTTGAACACCGGGGAGCTGTTTTTT. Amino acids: CASSSGGLNTGELFF.

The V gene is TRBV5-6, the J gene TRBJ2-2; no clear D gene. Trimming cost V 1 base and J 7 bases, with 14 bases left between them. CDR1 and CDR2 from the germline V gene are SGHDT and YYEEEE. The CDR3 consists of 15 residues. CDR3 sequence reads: CASSLYSGQNGELFF. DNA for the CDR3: TGTGCCAGCAGCTTGTACTCCGGTCAGAACGGGGAGCTGTTTTTT.

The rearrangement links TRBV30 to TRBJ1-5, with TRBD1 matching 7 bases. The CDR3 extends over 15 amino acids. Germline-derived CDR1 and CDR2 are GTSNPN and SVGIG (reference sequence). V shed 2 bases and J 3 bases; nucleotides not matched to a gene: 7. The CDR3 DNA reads TGTGCCTGGAGTTTAGGGACAGCGAACAATCAGCCCCAGCATTTT. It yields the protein CAWSLGTANNQPQHF.

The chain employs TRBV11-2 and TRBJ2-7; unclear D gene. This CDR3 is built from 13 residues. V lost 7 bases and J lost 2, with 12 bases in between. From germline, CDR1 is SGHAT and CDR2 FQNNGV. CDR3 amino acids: CASTQTGAYEQYF. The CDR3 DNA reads TGTGCCAGCACCCAGACTGGCGCCTACGAGCAGTACTTC. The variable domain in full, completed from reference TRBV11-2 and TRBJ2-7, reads EAGVAQSPRYKIIEKRQSVAFWCNPISGHATLYWYQQILGQGPKLLIQFQNNGVVDDSQLPKDRFSAERLKGVDSTLKIQPAKLEDSAVYLCASTQTGAYEQYFGPGTRLTVT.

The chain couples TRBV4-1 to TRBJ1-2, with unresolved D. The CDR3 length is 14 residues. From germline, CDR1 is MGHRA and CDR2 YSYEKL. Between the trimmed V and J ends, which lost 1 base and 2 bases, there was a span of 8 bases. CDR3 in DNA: TGCGCCAGCAGCCAAGTCAACAGAAACTATGGCTACACCTTC. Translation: CASSQVNRNYGYTF.

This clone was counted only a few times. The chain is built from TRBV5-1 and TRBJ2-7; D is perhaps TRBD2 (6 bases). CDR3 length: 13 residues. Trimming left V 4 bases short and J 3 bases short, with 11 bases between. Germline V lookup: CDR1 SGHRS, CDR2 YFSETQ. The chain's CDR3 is CASSPSSDYEQYF. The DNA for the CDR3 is TGCGCCAGCAGCCCCTCTAGCGACTACGAGCAGTACTTC.

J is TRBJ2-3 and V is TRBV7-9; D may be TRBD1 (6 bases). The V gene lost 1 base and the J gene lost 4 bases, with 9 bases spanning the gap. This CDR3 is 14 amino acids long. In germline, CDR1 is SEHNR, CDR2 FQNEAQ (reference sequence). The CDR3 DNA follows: TGTGCCAGCAGCTTAGGGGCAGGGGCAGATACGCAGTATTTT. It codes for CASSLGAGADTQYF.

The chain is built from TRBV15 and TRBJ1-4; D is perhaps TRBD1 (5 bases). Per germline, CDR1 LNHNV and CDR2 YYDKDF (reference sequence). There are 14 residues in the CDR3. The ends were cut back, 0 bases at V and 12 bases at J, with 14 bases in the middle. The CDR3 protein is CATSRDITVGELFF. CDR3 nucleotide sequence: TGTGCCACCAGCAGAGATATTACGGTGGGGGAACTGTTTTTT. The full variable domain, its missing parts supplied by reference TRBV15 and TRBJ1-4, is DAMVIQNPRYQVTQFGKPVTLSCSQTLNHNVMYWYQQKSSQAPKLLFHYYDKDFNNEADTPDNFQSRRPNTSFCFLDIRSPGLGDTAMYLCATSRDITVGELFFGSGTQLSVL.

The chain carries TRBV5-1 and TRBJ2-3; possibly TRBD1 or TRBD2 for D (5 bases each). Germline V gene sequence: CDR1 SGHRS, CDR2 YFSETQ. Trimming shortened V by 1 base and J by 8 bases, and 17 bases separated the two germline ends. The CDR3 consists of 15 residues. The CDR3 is CASSLTVGDGRTQYF. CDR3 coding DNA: TGCGCCAGCAGCTTGACTGTAGGGGACGGGCGTACGCAGTATTTT.